Sequencing of this T cell receptor (beta chain) was carried out in a study of blood T cell repertoires in COVID-19. Across the whole study: Both acute and convalescent COVID-19 samples were obtained from the United States, Italy and Spain. PBMCs, B-cell-depleted T cells, or T cells provided the cDNA or gDNA that made up the material.

Original handling: From reference gene primer amplification, estimates of nucleated cell counts were derived. Only in-frame clones appear in the TCRdb table, and some are missing; sequencing was by immunoSEQ multiplex PCR. D and trimming come from the DNA, and the V and J calls and clone size come from that table. The sample records hundreds of thousands of clones, about 79% being singletons. This TCR came from a woman of 80 years or more with acute or convalescent COVID-19. Sample: peripheral blood.

The CDR3 protein is CASSLFMNTEAFF. As DNA, the CDR3 is TGTGCCAGCAGCTTATTTATGAACACTGAAGCTTTCTTT. The genes are TRBV7-2 and TRBJ1-1; D unclear. V shed 2 bases and J shed 0 bases, with 4 bases lying between them. Germline lookup yields CDR1 SGHTA and CDR2 FQGNSA. CDR3 length: 13 residues.